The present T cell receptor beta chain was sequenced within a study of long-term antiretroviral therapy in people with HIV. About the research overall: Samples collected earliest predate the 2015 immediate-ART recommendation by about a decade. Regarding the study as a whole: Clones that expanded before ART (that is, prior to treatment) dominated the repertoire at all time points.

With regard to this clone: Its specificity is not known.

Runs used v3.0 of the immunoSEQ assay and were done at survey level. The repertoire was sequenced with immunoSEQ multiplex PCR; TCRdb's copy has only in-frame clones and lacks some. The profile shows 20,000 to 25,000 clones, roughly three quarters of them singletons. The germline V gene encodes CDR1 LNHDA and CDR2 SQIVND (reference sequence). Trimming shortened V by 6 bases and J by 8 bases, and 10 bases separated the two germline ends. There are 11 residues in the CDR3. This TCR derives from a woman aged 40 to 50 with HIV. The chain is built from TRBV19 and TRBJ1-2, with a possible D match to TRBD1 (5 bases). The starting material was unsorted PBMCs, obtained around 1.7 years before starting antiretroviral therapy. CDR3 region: CASRQGWGYTF. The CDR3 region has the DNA TGTGCCAGTAGGCAGGGCTGGGGCTACACCTTC.